This passage covers 26 T cell receptor beta chains from one sample sequenced in a study of blood T cell repertoires in COVID-19. Clones were read by immunoSEQ multiplex PCR, and TCRdb kept only the in-frame ones, dropping some. The sample carries roughly 150,000 clones, around 73% recorded once. The sequenced material came from peripheral blood. These receptors were obtained from a man between 60 and 75 years old who had recovered from COVID-19.

The chain combines TRBV7-2 with TRBJ1-1; D remains ambiguous. V was shortened by 1 base and J by 4 bases, with 13 bases between the two germline ends. The CDR3 runs 15 residues. CDR1 is SGHTA and CDR2 is FQGNSA in the germline V gene. The chain's CDR3 is CASSLGFGSRTEAFF. DNA of the CDR3: TGTGCCAGCAGCTTAGGGTTCGGGAGCCGCACTGAAGCTTTCTTT.

The chain has TRBV28 and TRBJ2-2, with TRBD2 matching over 14 bases. The germline CDR1 and CDR2 sequences are MDHEN and SYDVKM. This CDR3 is 18 amino acids long. V dropped 1 base and J dropped 3; count of bases not matched to a gene: 4. The CDR3 is CASSLSWTSGRYTGELFF. In DNA, the CDR3 is TGTGCCAGCAGTTTATCCTGGACTAGCGGGAGGTACACCGGGGAGCTGTTTTTT.

This chain connects TRBV9 to TRBJ2-5, with TRBD1 identical over 7 bases. The V and J ends lost 1 base and 4 bases, in that order; junction bases with no gene match: 10. Germline CDR1 reads SGDLS; CDR2 reads YYNGEE. The CDR3 length is 16 residues. DNA of the CDR3: TGTGCCAGCAGCGTAAACGAGGGGGCTGTGATAGAGACCCAGTACTTC. Protein sequence: CASSVNEGAVIETQYF.

This clone showed up many times. This chain connects TRBV2 to TRBJ2-7; 7 nucleotides match TRBD1. Germline CDR1 SNHLY, CDR2 FYNNEI. The junction had 5 bases not matched to a gene; V was cut back by 9 bases and J by 3 bases. The CDR3 runs to 12 residues. The CDR3 region is CASGQEHYEQYF. Written as DNA, the CDR3 is TGTGCCAGTGGACAGGAACACTACGAGCAGTACTTC. Full variable domain (missing parts from reference TRBV2 and TRBJ2-7): EPEVTQTPSHQVTQMGQEVILRCVPISNHLYFYWYRQILGQKVEFLVSFYNNEISEKSEIFDDQFSVERPDGSNFTLKIRSTKLEDSAMYFCASGQEHYEQYFGPGTRLTVT.

This clone was counted between two and nine times. This chain uses TRBV5-6 with TRBJ1-2; no clear D. The ends were cut back, 0 bases at V and 2 bases at J, with 11 bases in the middle. The germline CDR1 and CDR2 sequences are SGHDT and YYEEEE. This CDR3 contains 15 residues. The CDR3 loop reads CASSLAGRHNYGYTF. Written as DNA, the CDR3 is TGTGCCAGCAGCTTGGCCGGCAGGCACAACTATGGCTACACCTTC.

The sample holds one count of this clone. The gene calls are TRBV2 and TRBJ2-1; 7 positions match TRBD1. CDR1 SNHLY and CDR2 FYNNEI come from the germline V gene. J lost 9 bases, V lost 5 bases, and 7 bases had no gene match. The CDR3 spans 13 residues. The CDR3 DNA sequence: TGTGCCAGCAGTACCGAGGGGGCGAGTGAGCAGTTCTTC. Translating it yields CASSTEGASEQFF.

This chain uses TRBV28 with TRBJ1-2; 7 bases are a match to TRBD1. CDR1 MDHEN and CDR2 SYDVKM come from the germline V gene. The CDR3 covers 15 residues. Germline trimming cut 8 bases from V and 2 bases from J; bases unmatched to any gene: 11. The CDR3 region is CASQHAGQQNYGYTF. The CDR3 DNA reads as TGTGCCAGCCAACATGCGGGACAGCAGAACTATGGCTACACCTTC.

CDR3 residues: CATSDLSGSTYNEQFF. CDR3 DNA: TGTGCCACCAGTGATTTATCCGGGAGCACCTACAATGAGCAGTTCTTC. The chain recombines TRBV24-1 with TRBJ2-1; weak D call: TRBD2 (6 bases). This CDR3 spans 16 amino acids. Germline V gene sequence: CDR1 KGHDR, CDR2 SFDVKD. Trimming removed 1 base from V and 2 bases from J, with 11 bases in between.

The J gene is TRBJ2-2, the V gene TRBV10-1, with TRBD1 identical over 9 bases. There are 15 residues in the CDR3. Losses at the gene ends were 3 bases for V and 3 bases for J; bases not matched to a gene: 2. The germline V gene encodes CDR1 WNHNN and CDR2 SYGVQD (reference sequence). CDR3 loop: CASSDGTGYTGELFF. The DNA of the CDR3 is TGCGCCAGCAGTGATGGGACAGGGTACACCGGGGAGCTGTTTTTT.

The chain combines TRBV6-2 or TRBV6-3 with TRBJ2-4; TRBD1 matches at 8 bases. The CDR3 loop spans 15 amino acids. Germline V gene lookup returns CDR1 MNHEY and CDR2 SVGEGT. V lost 5 bases, J lost 2 bases, and 5 bases stayed unmatched. The DNA of the CDR3 is TGTGCCAGCAGTACAAGGACAGGGTCCAAAAACATTCAGTACTTC. This encodes CASSTRTGSKNIQYF.

This clone was seen just once. CDR3 sequence reads: CASSPPNQRGEQFF. The CDR3 DNA reads TGTGCCAGCTCACCGCCTAACCAACGAGGTGAGCAGTTCTTC. This chain uses TRBV18 with TRBJ2-1; D unclear. From germline, CDR1 is KGHSH and CDR2 LQKENI. V lost 3 bases to trimming and J lost 9 bases, with 15 bases between them. The CDR3 contains 14 residues.

V usage is TRBV11-2 and J usage is TRBJ2-1; D is possibly TRBD1 (6 bases). CDR3 length: 15 amino acids. Germline CDR1 and CDR2: SGHAT and FQNNGV. V lost 6 bases and J lost 1, with 13 bases in between. The CDR3 is CASSISRGSYNEQFF. The CDR3 DNA is TGTGCCAGCAGTATTAGCAGGGGATCCTACAATGAGCAGTTCTTC.

This chain connects TRBV15 to TRBJ2-2; D is perhaps TRBD2 (6 bases). CDR3 length equals 18 residues. CDR1 is LNHNV and CDR2 is YYDKDF in the germline V gene (reference sequence). Between the trimmed V and J ends, which lost 1 base and 1 base, there was a span of 16 bases. The CDR3 DNA is TGTGCCACCAGCAGAGGGGACGGCGGGGCCCTGAACACCGGGGAGCTGTTTTTT. Encoded protein: CATSRGDGGALNTGELFF.

The chain combines TRBV7-2 with TRBJ2-1; weak D call: TRBD1 (6 bases). Per the germline V gene, CDR1 is SGHTA and CDR2 is FQGNSA. The V gene lost 5 bases and the J gene lost 6 bases, with 17 bases spanning the gap. There are 15 residues in the CDR3. The CDR3: CASSEDRPKGNEQFF. In DNA form, the CDR3 reads TGTGCCAGCAGCGAGGACAGACCTAAAGGCAATGAGCAGTTCTTC. Based on the CDR3 plus reference TRBV7-2 and TRBJ2-1, the full variable domain is GAGVSQSPSNKVTEKGKDVELRCDPISGHTALYWYRQSLGQGLEFLIYFQGNSAPDKSGLPSDRFSAERTGGSVSTLTIQRTQQEDSAVYLCASSEDRPKGNEQFFGPGTRLTVL.

The chain employs TRBV20-1 and TRBJ1-2, with D tentatively TRBD1 (5 bases). Trimming took 6 bases from V and 13 from J, leaving 12 bases between them. The CDR3 totals 9 residues. The germline V gene has CDR1 DFQATT and CDR2 SNEGSKA (reference sequence). Written as DNA, the CDR3 is TGCAGTGCCCCGATGGGGGGCACCTTC. Translated, it gives CSAPMGGTF.

The J gene is TRBJ2-3, the V gene TRBV6-2 or TRBV6-3, with 9 bases lining up with TRBD2. The germline gives CDR1 MNHEY, CDR2 SVGEGT. Trimming at V came to 4 bases and at J to 2 bases, leaving 7 bases not matched to a gene. The CDR3 length is 16 residues. CDR3 in amino acids: CASSSGTSWDTDTQYF. CDR3 bases: TGTGCCAGCAGTTCCGGGACTAGCTGGGACACAGATACGCAGTATTTT.

The genes are TRBV5-5 and TRBJ1-1; perhaps TRBD1 as D (6 bases). CDR1 and CDR2 (germline): SGHKS, YYEKEE (reference sequence). The CDR3 is made up of 13 amino acids. V was shortened by 4 bases and J by 1 base, with 8 bases between the two germline ends. The CDR3 DNA sequence: TGTGCCAGCAGCCAGACAGGGAACACTGAAGCTTTCTTT. Residues: CASSQTGNTEAFF.

The count of this clone is one. The CDR3 sequence: CASSTGGGKSEKLFF. In DNA, the CDR3 is TGTGCCAGCAGTACAGGGGGCGGGAAGAGTGAAAAACTGTTTTTT. This rearrangement joins TRBV6-5 to TRBJ1-4; 9 bases map to TRBD1. Germline trimming cut 5 bases from V and 7 bases from J; bases unmatched to any gene: 8. This CDR3 spans 15 amino acids. Per the germline V gene, CDR1 is MNHEY and CDR2 is SVGAGI.

The chain is built from TRBV18 and TRBJ2-3, with 14 positions matching TRBD2. The CDR3 is 15 residues long. The ends lost 8 bases at V and 5 bases at J; junction bases unmatched: 6. Germline CDR1 is KGHSH and CDR2 is LQKENI. CDR3 sequence: CASATSGGAGDTQYF. The CDR3 bases are TGTGCCAGCGCGACTAGCGGGGGGGCCGGAGATACGCAGTATTTT.

The chain joins TRBV5-1 to TRBJ2-7; 11 positions match TRBD2. Germline loops: CDR1 SGHRS, CDR2 YFSETQ. The CDR3 consists of 13 residues. The V gene end was trimmed by 2 bases and the J gene end by 6 bases; junction bases not matched to a gene: 1. The CDR3 region is CASSFGLAGEQYF. The CDR3, as DNA: TGCGCCAGCAGCTTTGGACTAGCGGGCGAGCAGTACTTC. Full variable domain (rest looked up from reference TRBV5-1 and TRBJ2-7): KAGVTQTPRYLIKTRGQQVTLSCSPISGHRSVSWYQQTPGQGLQFLFEYFSETQRNKGNFPGRFSGRQFSNSRSEMNVSTLELGDSALYLCASSFGLAGEQYFGPGTRLTVT.

This clone was detected once. The chain uses TRBV19 and TRBJ1-2; D gene uncertain. Germline V gene lookup returns CDR1 LNHDA and CDR2 SQIVND (reference sequence). Trimming removed 3 bases from V and 2 bases from J, with 7 bases in between. The CDR3 is 13 residues long. The CDR3 protein is CASSMGRNYGYTF. The CDR3, as DNA: TGTGCCAGTAGTATGGGCCGGAACTATGGCTACACCTTC.

This clone was seen only once. The rearrangement joins TRBV3-1 (or the pseudogene TRBV3-2) to TRBJ2-7; D is uncertain. This CDR3 is 12 amino acids long. Trimming pared 2 bases from V and 4 bases from J, leaving 6 bases between. CDR1 and CDR2 from the germline V gene are LGHDT and YNNKEL (reference sequence). The CDR3 nucleotides read TGTGCCAGCAGCCAAAACCGGTACGAGCAGTACTTC. As protein: CASSQNRYEQYF.

In its sample, this clone was seen once. This chain links TRBV7-2 with TRBJ2-5, with D perhaps TRBD1 (6 bases). CDR3 length equals 15 residues. CDR1 SGHTA and CDR2 FQGNSA come from the germline V gene. V was shortened by 7 bases and J by 5 bases, with 20 bases between the two germline ends. CDR3 residues: CASTLTIRGGETQYF. As DNA, the CDR3 is TGTGCCAGCACCCTAACCATCAGGGGCGGCGAGACCCAGTACTTC.

This chain uses TRBV5-1 with TRBJ2-7; 7 bases are shared with TRBD2. This CDR3 contains 14 residues. The ends lost 2 bases at V and 2 bases at J; junction bases unmatched: 4. CDR1 and CDR2 (germline): SGHRS, YFSETQ. The CDR3 is CASSFSSGAYEQYF. The DNA of the CDR3 is TGCGCCAGCAGCTTTTCTAGCGGTGCCTACGAGCAGTACTTC.

This chain joins TRBV4-1 and TRBJ1-6; tentative D call: TRBD1 (6 bases). The V end was cut by 1 base, the J end by 6 bases, with 19 bases between. The length of the CDR3 is 18 residues. Germline V gene sequence: CDR1 MGHRA, CDR2 YSYEKL. The chain's CDR3 is CASSQVPATGGVNSPLHF. The CDR3 DNA is TGCGCCAGCAGCCAAGTCCCAGCGACGGGGGGCGTTAATTCACCCCTCCACTTT.

The chain joins TRBV19 to TRBJ2-6; D is perhaps TRBD2 (6 bases). Germline CDR1 LNHDA, CDR2 SQIVND (reference sequence). CDR3 length: 16 amino acids. V lost 7 bases and J lost 3, with 16 bases in between. CDR3 nucleotide sequence: TGTGCCAGTACCATGGGGGAGGCGAGTGGGGCCAACGTCCTGACTTTC. Encoded protein: CASTMGEASGANVLTF. The complete variable domain, with remaining parts taken from reference TRBV19 and TRBJ2-6, reads DGGITQSPKYLFRKEGQNVTLSCEQNLNHDAMYWYRQDPGQGLRLIYYSQIVNDFQKGDIAEGYSVSREKKESFPLTVTSAQKNPTAFYLCASTMGEASGANVLTFGAGSRLTVL.